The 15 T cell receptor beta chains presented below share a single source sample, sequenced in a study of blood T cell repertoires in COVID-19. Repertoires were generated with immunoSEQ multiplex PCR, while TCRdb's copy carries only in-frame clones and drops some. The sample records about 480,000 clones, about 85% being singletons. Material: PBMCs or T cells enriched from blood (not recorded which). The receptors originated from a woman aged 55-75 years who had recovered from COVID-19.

The CDR3 here is CASSIRQGTDTQYF. CDR3 DNA sequence: TGTGCCAGCAGCATCAGACAGGGCACAGATACGCAGTATTTT. The V and J genes are TRBV5-4 and TRBJ2-3; D is perhaps TRBD1 (6 bases). V was cut by 4 bases and J by 1 base, with 10 bases left in between. Germline CDR1 SGHNT, CDR2 YYREEE (reference sequence). This CDR3 region has 14 residues. Together with reference TRBV5-4 and TRBJ2-3, the CDR3 gives the full variable domain: ETGVTQSPTHLIKTRGQQVTLRCSSQSGHNTVSWYQQALGQGPQFIFQYYREEENGRGNFPPRFSGLQFPNYSSELNVNALELDDSALYLCASSIRQGTDTQYFGPGTRLTVL.

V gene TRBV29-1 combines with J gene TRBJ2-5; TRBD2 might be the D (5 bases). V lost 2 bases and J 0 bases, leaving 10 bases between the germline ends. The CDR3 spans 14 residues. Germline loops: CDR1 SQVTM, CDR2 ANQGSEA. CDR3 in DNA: TGCAGCGTTGAACCCCGAGGGTACCAAGAGACCCAGTACTTC. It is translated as CSVEPRGYQETQYF.

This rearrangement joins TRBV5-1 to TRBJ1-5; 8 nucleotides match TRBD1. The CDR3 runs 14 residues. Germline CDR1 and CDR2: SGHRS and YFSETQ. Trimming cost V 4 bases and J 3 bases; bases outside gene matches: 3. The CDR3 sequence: CASSPGQVNQPQHF. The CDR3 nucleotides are TGCGCCAGCAGCCCGGGACAGGTCAATCAGCCCCAGCATTTT.

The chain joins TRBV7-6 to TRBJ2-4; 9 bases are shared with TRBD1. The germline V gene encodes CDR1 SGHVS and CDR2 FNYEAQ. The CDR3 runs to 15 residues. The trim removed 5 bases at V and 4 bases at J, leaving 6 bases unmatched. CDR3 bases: TGTGCCAGCAGCCCCCCCGGGACAGGGAAAAACATTCAGTACTTC. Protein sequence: CASSPPGTGKNIQYF.

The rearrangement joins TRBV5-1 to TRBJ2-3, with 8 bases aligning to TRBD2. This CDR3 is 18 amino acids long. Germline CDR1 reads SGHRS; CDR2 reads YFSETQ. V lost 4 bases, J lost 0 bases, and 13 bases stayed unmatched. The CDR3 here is CASSPGVAGYSSTDTQYF. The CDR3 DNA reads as TGCGCCAGCAGCCCCGGGGTAGCGGGGTACTCTAGCACAGATACGCAGTATTTT. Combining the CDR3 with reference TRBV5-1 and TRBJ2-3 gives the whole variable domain KAGVTQTPRYLIKTRGQQVTLSCSPISGHRSVSWYQQTPGQGLQFLFEYFSETQRNKGNFPGRFSGRQFSNSRSEMNVSTLELGDSALYLCASSPGVAGYSSTDTQYFGPGTRLTVL.

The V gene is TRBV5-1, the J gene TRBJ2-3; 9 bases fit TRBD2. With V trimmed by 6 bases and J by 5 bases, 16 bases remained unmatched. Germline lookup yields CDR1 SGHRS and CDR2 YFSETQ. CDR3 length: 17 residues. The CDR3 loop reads CASIAEAGSGGVDTQYF. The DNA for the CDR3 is TGCGCCAGCATCGCCGAGGCCGGTAGCGGGGGTGTAGATACGCAGTATTTT. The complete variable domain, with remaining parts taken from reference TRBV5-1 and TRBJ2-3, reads KAGVTQTPRYLIKTRGQQVTLSCSPISGHRSVSWYQQTPGQGLQFLFEYFSETQRNKGNFPGRFSGRQFSNSRSEMNVSTLELGDSALYLCASIAEAGSGGVDTQYFGPGTRLTVL.

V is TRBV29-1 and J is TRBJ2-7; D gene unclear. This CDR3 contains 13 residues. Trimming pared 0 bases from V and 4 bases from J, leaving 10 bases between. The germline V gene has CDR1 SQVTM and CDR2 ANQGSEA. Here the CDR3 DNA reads TGCAGCGTTGAAGAGCCCCGAACTTACGAGCAGTACTTC. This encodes CSVEEPRTYEQYF.

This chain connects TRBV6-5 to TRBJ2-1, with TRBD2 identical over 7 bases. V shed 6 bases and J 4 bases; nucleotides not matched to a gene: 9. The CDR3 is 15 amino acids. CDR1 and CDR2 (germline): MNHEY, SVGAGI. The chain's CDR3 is CASRVGTMGYNEQFF. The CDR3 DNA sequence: TGTGCCAGCAGAGTCGGGACTATGGGATACAATGAGCAGTTCTTC.

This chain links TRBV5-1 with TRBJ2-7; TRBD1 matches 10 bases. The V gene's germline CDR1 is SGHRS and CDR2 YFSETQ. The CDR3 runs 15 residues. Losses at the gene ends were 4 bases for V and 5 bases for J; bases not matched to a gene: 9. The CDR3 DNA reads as TGCGCCAGCAGCACACCTCAAGGGACAGGGGACGAGCAGTACTTC. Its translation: CASSTPQGTGDEQYF.

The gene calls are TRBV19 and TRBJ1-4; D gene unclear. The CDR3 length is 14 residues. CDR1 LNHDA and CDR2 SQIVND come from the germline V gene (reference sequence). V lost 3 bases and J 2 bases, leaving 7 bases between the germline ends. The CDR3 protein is CASSIGRTNEKLFF. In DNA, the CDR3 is TGTGCCAGTAGTATCGGCAGGACTAATGAAAAACTGTTTTTT.

CDR3 nucleotide sequence: TGCGCCAGCAGCCTCCGTTCAGAGGGGGATGACTACACCTTC. Translated, it gives CASSLRSEGDDYTF. This chain links TRBV5-1 with TRBJ1-2; D may be TRBD1 (6 bases). V lost 4 bases and J 10 bases, leaving 20 bases between the germline ends. This CDR3 is built from 14 residues. CDR1 and CDR2 (germline): SGHRS, YFSETQ. Full variable domain (remainder filled in from reference TRBV5-1 and TRBJ1-2): KAGVTQTPRYLIKTRGQQVTLSCSPISGHRSVSWYQQTPGQGLQFLFEYFSETQRNKGNFPGRFSGRQFSNSRSEMNVSTLELGDSALYLCASSLRSEGDDYTFGSGTRLTVV.

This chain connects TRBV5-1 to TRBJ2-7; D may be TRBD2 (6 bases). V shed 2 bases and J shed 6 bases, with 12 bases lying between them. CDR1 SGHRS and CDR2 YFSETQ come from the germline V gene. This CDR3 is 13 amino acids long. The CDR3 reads CASSFGQGGEQYF. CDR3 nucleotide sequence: TGCGCCAGCAGCTTTGGTCAGGGAGGCGAGCAGTACTTC.

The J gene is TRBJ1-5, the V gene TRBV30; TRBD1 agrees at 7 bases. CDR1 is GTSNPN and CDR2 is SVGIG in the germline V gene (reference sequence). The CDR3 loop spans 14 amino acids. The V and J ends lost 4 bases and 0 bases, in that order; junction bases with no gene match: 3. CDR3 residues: CAWKDRHSNQPQHF. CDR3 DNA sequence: TGTGCCTGGAAGGACAGGCATAGCAATCAGCCCCAGCATTTT. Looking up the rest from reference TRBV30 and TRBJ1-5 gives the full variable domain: SQTIHQWPATLVQPVGSPLSLECTVEGTSNPNLYWYRQAAGRGLQLLFYSVGIGQISSEVPQNLSASRPQDRQFILSSKKLLLSDSGFYLCAWKDRHSNQPQHFGDGTRLSIL.

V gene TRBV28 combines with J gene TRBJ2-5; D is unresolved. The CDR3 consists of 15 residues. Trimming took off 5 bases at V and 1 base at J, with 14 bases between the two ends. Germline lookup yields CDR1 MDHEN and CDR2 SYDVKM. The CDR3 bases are TGTGCCAGCAGTCCCCGAGGCCGTCCCCAAGAGACCCAGTACTTC. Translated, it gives CASSPRGRPQETQYF.

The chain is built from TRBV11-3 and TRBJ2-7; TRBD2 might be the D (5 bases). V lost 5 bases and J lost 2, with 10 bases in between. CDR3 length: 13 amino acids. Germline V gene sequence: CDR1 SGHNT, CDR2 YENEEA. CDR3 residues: CASSLDGTYEQYF. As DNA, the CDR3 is TGTGCCAGCAGCCTGGACGGGACCTACGAGCAGTACTTC.